In its sample, the clone carrying this T cell receptor (beta chain) was seen a few times. Its specificity is unknown. TCRdb reprocessed the RACE reads with MiXCR, giving one entry per CDR3 protein. The table lists 70,000 to 75,000 distinct CDR3 sequences, 25% to 40% of them singletons. CDR1 and CDR2 (germline): SGHVS, FQNEAQ. This CDR3 spans 16 amino acids. J lost 8 bases, V lost 5 bases, and 9 bases had no gene match. This sample was included in a study of human T cells and chemical hapten exposure. Time point noted: patch test 1, 2 weeks after DPC sensitization. The treatment denotes: therapeutic diphenylcyclopropenone sensitization with weekly scalp DPC. Findings of the study overall: Sensitization with DPC brought no change to TCRs above 1 in 1000 in frequency. Significantly more large CDR3 similarity clusters were formed by expanded TCRs than by controls.

The source of this sequence is a man between 35 and 55 years old with alopecia areata. Some clones in this sample may be carry-over from other donors' samples. Sequences were derived from whole blood, sampled in connection with sensitization to the hapten diphenylcyclopropenone (DPC). This chain connects TRBV7-8 to TRBJ2-1; 13 nucleotides agree with TRBD2. The CDR3 sequence is CASSSAFGLAGDEQFF. The CDR3 DNA is TGTGCCAGCAGCAGCGCCTTCGGACTAGCGGGGGATGAGCAGTTCTTC.